A selection of T cell receptor beta chains follows, all from one sample in a study of neurological immune-mediated disorders. Via MiXCR, TCRdb re-called the 5' RACE reads, giving one row per CDR3 protein. Of tens of thousands of distinct CDR3 sequences in the sample, 25% were seen once. The specimen sequenced was PBMCs. These receptor sequences come from an older woman in good health. CDR3s include the opening cysteine and the closing phenylalanine or tryptophan. Each record gives: clone size, J gene, D gene, V gene, CDR3 DNA, CDR3 protein. A D gene is named only where the DNA matches it firmly. Not all rows give a size; the values are once, few, many and, for expanded clones, a class.

abundance: -; j_gene: TRBJ2-5; d_gene: -; v_gene: TRBV28; CDR3nt: TGTGCCAGCTGTCCCGGCCTACAAGAGACCCAGTACTTC; CDR3aa: CASCPGLQETQYF
abundance: -; j_gene: TRBJ1-1; d_gene: -; v_gene: TRBV27; CDR3nt: TGTGCCAGCAGTTCGAATACCGGGACGATGAACACTGAAGCTTTCTTT; CDR3aa: CASSSNTGTMNTEAFF
abundance: many; j_gene: TRBJ2-7; d_gene: TRBD2; v_gene: TRBV5-1; CDR3nt: TGCGCCAGCAGCTTGGGAGCGGGAGTAATTTACGAGCAGTACTTC; CDR3aa: CASSLGAGVIYEQYF
abundance: -; j_gene: TRBJ1-2; d_gene: -; v_gene: TRBV6-1; CDR3nt: TGTGCCAGCAGTGAAGTCCCCAGGGAAGCTAACGGCTACACCTTC; CDR3aa: CASSEVPREANGYTF
abundance: -; j_gene: TRBJ2-5; d_gene: TRBD1; v_gene: TRBV5-1; CDR3nt: TGCGCCAGCAGCCGGACAGGGGAGGAGACCCAGTACTTC; CDR3aa: CASSRTGEETQYF
abundance: few; j_gene: TRBJ1-2; d_gene: -; v_gene: TRBV20-1; CDR3nt: TGCAGTGCTAGAGATAAGGGGACGGACTATGGCTACACCTTC; CDR3aa: CSARDKGTDYGYTF
abundance: many; j_gene: TRBJ2-3; d_gene: -; v_gene: TRBV9; CDR3nt: TGTGCCAGCAGCGTAGTCGGAGATACGCAGTATTTT; CDR3aa: CASSVVGDTQYF
abundance: many; j_gene: TRBJ1-1; d_gene: -; v_gene: TRBV5-1; CDR3nt: TGCGCCAGCAGCTTGGCCCCGGGGGGCACTGAAGCTTTCTTT; CDR3aa: CASSLAPGGTEAFF
abundance: -; j_gene: TRBJ1-1; d_gene: -; v_gene: TRBV7-2; CDR3nt: TGTGCCAGCAGCTTATTGTCAGACACTGAAGCTTTCTTT; CDR3aa: CASSLLSDTEAFF
abundance: many; j_gene: TRBJ1-1; d_gene: -; v_gene: TRBV9; CDR3nt: TGTGCCAGCAGCGTAGGGAACACGAACACTGAAGCTTTCTTT; CDR3aa: CASSVGNTNTEAFF
abundance: -; j_gene: TRBJ2-1; d_gene: TRBD2; v_gene: TRBV11-2; CDR3nt: TGTGCCAGCAGCTCGCGGGGGAGCTCCTACAATGAGCAGTTCTTC; CDR3aa: CASSSRGSSYNEQFF
abundance: many; j_gene: TRBJ1-2; d_gene: TRBD1; v_gene: TRBV5-1; CDR3nt: TGCGCCAGCAGCTGGCCCGTCCGGAAGGGACAGGGAGGGAGTGGCTATGGCTACACCTTC; CDR3aa: CASSWPVRKGQGGSGYGYTF
abundance: many; j_gene: TRBJ2-5; d_gene: -; v_gene: TRBV27; CDR3nt: TGTGCCAGCAGTTTATCGGGGTGGCAAGAGACCCAGTACTTC; CDR3aa: CASSLSGWQETQYF
abundance: many; j_gene: TRBJ2-3; d_gene: TRBD2; v_gene: TRBV7-8; CDR3nt: TGTGCCAGCAGCCTAAAGCCCGGACTAGCGGGAGGGCCAATCCCAGATACGCAGTATTTT; CDR3aa: CASSLKPGLAGGPIPDTQYF
abundance: many; j_gene: TRBJ2-3; d_gene: -; v_gene: TRBV5-1; CDR3nt: TGCGCCAGCAGCTTGCTGACGACAGATACGCAGTATTTT; CDR3aa: CASSLLTTDTQYF
abundance: many; j_gene: TRBJ2-3; d_gene: TRBD2; v_gene: TRBV15; CDR3nt: TGTGCCACCAATGACCCGGTGGGGGGGGGGGATACGCAGTATTTT; CDR3aa: CATNDPVGGGDTQYF
abundance: many; j_gene: TRBJ2-1; d_gene: -; v_gene: TRBV5-1; CDR3nt: TGCGCCAGCAGCGTTAGCGGAGGCCTTTACAATGAGCAGTTCTTC; CDR3aa: CASSVSGGLYNEQFF
abundance: many; j_gene: TRBJ2-3; d_gene: -; v_gene: TRBV5-1; CDR3nt: TGCGCCAGCAGCTTGGATGGGGGGTACACAGATACGCAGTATTTT; CDR3aa: CASSLDGGYTDTQYF
abundance: many; j_gene: TRBJ2-7; d_gene: -; v_gene: TRBV7-3; CDR3nt: TGTGCCAGCAGCATCACCGGACTGCAGTCCTACGAGCAGTACTTC; CDR3aa: CASSITGLQSYEQYF
abundance: -; j_gene: TRBJ2-6; d_gene: -; v_gene: TRBV4-3; CDR3nt: TGCGCCAGCGGCCAAGACGACAGCTCTGGGGCCAACGTCCTGACTTTC; CDR3aa: CASGQDDSSGANVLTF
abundance: -; j_gene: TRBJ1-2; d_gene: -; v_gene: TRBV12-3/TRBV12-4; CDR3nt: TGTGCCAGCATCAACGGGCTAAGCTATGGCTACACCTTC; CDR3aa: CASINGLSYGYTF
abundance: few; j_gene: TRBJ2-7; d_gene: TRBD2; v_gene: TRBV5-1; CDR3nt: TGCGCCAGCAGTCAAATCGGGACTATGGGGTACGAGCAGTACTTC; CDR3aa: CASSQIGTMGYEQYF
abundance: few; j_gene: TRBJ2-6; d_gene: -; v_gene: TRBV12-3/TRBV12-4; CDR3nt: TGTGCCCCTACTAGTCCTGGGGCCAACGTCCTGACTTTC; CDR3aa: CAPTSPGANVLTF
abundance: few; j_gene: TRBJ2-3; d_gene: -; v_gene: TRBV29-1; CDR3nt: TGCAGCGTTGAAGAGCCTAGTGCTACGCAGTATTTT; CDR3aa: CSVEEPSATQYF
abundance: many; j_gene: TRBJ2-3; d_gene: TRBD1; v_gene: TRBV20-1; CDR3nt: TGCAGTGCCTTGGGACAGGGCACAGATACGCAGTATTTT; CDR3aa: CSALGQGTDTQYF
abundance: many; j_gene: TRBJ2-5; d_gene: TRBD2; v_gene: TRBV7-2; CDR3nt: TGTGCCAGCAGCTTACTACTAGCGACGGAGACCCAGTACTTC; CDR3aa: CASSLLLATETQYF
abundance: -; j_gene: TRBJ2-5; d_gene: -; v_gene: TRBV5-1; CDR3nt: TGCGCCAGCAGCTTGGCACCTCTCATGGCTTTAGAGACCCAGTACTTC; CDR3aa: CASSLAPLMALETQYF
abundance: few; j_gene: TRBJ2-5; d_gene: TRBD2; v_gene: TRBV5-1; CDR3nt: TGCGCCAGCAGCTTCGGGGACTATCCGGGATCAGAGACCCAGTACTTC; CDR3aa: CASSFGDYPGSETQYF
abundance: many; j_gene: TRBJ2-5; d_gene: TRBD2; v_gene: TRBV7-2; CDR3nt: TGTGCCAGCAGCTGGGGACTAGCGGAGACCCAGTACTTC; CDR3aa: CASSWGLAETQYF
abundance: -; j_gene: TRBJ2-7; d_gene: TRBD2; v_gene: TRBV3-1; CDR3nt: TGTGCCAGCAGCCAATTTGGGGGGGTGTCGAGCTCCTACGAGCAGTACTTC; CDR3aa: CASSQFGGVSSSYEQYF
abundance: many; j_gene: TRBJ2-7; d_gene: TRBD2; v_gene: TRBV5-1; CDR3nt: TGCGCCAGCAGCAAGCTTGCTAGCGGGAGTCACGAGCAGTACTTC; CDR3aa: CASSKLASGSHEQYF
abundance: many; j_gene: TRBJ2-5; d_gene: -; v_gene: TRBV20-1; CDR3nt: TGCAGTGCCCGCCGGGACTCACAGACCCAGTACTTC; CDR3aa: CSARRDSQTQYF
abundance: many; j_gene: TRBJ1-6; d_gene: -; v_gene: TRBV11-2; CDR3nt: TGTGCCAGCAGCTTTAATCAGGGACATTCACCCCTCCACTTT; CDR3aa: CASSFNQGHSPLHF
abundance: many; j_gene: TRBJ2-5; d_gene: TRBD1; v_gene: TRBV5-1; CDR3nt: TGCGCCAGCAGCGCGACAGGGGGCGATGAGACCCAGTACTTC; CDR3aa: CASSATGGDETQYF
abundance: -; j_gene: TRBJ2-7; d_gene: TRBD2; v_gene: TRBV7-2; CDR3nt: TGTTCCAGCAGCTCTCCCTCCGAACCGGGACTAGGTCTCTACGAGCAGTACTTC; CDR3aa: CSSSSPSEPGLGLYEQYF
abundance: many; j_gene: TRBJ2-7; d_gene: TRBD2; v_gene: TRBV15; CDR3nt: TGTGCCACCAGCAGACCTGGCGGGAGCGGGTACGAGCAGTACTTC; CDR3aa: CATSRPGGSGYEQYF
abundance: -; j_gene: TRBJ2-7; d_gene: TRBD1; v_gene: TRBV4-2; CDR3nt: TGTGCCAGCAGCCAAGACGTGACAGGGGGTCGGAGCGAGCAGTACTTC; CDR3aa: CASSQDVTGGRSEQYF
abundance: -; j_gene: TRBJ2-3; d_gene: TRBD1; v_gene: TRBV20-1; CDR3nt: TGCAGTGCTAGACCCCTGCGAGACAGGGGGCCAGACCATAGCACAGATACGCAGTATTTT; CDR3aa: CSARPLRDRGPDHSTDTQYF
abundance: -; j_gene: TRBJ2-1; d_gene: TRBD2; v_gene: TRBV27; CDR3nt: TGTGCCAGCAGTTTATCGATTAGCGGGGGGGCACCAGGCAATGAGCAGTTCTTC; CDR3aa: CASSLSISGGAPGNEQFF
abundance: once; j_gene: TRBJ2-2; d_gene: TRBD2; v_gene: TRBV27; CDR3nt: TGTGCCAGCAGTACCCAGATGCCGGGAGGGTTAATGGTCCGGAACACCGGGGAGCTGTTTTTT; CDR3aa: CASSTQMPGGLMVRNTGELFF